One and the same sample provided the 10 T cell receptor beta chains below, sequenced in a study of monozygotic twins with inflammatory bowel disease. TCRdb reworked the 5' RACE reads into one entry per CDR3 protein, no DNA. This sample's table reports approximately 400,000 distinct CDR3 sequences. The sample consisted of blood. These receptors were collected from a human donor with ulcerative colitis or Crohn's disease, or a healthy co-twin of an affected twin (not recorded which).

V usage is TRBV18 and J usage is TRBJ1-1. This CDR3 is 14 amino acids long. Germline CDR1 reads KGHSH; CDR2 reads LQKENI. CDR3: CASSRLTENTEAFF.

The CDR3 sequence is CASSFGTEVYEQYF. The rearrangement joins TRBV27 to TRBJ2-7; TCRdb indicates TRBD1, and absent DNA this call remains unverified. Per germline, CDR1 MNHEY and CDR2 SMNVEV (reference sequence). This CDR3 region has 14 residues.

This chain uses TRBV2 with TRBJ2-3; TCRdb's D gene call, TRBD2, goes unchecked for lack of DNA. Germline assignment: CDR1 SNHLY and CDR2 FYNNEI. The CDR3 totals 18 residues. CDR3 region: CASRRGTSGGFGTDTQYF. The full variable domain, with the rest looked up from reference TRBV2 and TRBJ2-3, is EPEVTQTPSHQVTQMGQEVILRCVPISNHLYFYWYRQILGQKVEFLVSFYNNEISEKSEIFDDQFSVERPDGSNFTLKIRSTKLEDSAMYFCASRRGTSGGFGTDTQYFGPGTRLTVL.

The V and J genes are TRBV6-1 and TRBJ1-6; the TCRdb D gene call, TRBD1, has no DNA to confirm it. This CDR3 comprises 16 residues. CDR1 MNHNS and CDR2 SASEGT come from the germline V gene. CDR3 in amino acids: CASSHGRDRFNSPLHF.

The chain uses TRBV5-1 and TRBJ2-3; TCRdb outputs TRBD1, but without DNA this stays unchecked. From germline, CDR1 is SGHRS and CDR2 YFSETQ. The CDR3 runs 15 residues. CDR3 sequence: CASSPQDSSTDTQYF.

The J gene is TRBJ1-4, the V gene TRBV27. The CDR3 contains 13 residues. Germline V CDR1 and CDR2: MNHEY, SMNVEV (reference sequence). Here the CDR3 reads CASRTTTNEKLFF.

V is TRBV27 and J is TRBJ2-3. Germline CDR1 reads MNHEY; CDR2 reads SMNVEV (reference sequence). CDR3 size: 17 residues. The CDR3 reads CASSLWSQRTATDTQYF.

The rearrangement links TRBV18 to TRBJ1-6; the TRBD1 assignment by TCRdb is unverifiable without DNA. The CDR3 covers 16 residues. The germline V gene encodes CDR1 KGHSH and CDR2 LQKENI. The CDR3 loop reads CASSPVGQVYNSPLHF.

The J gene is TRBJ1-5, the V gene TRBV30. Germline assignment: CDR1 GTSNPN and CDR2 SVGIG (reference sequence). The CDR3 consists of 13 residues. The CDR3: CACRWTSNQPQHF.

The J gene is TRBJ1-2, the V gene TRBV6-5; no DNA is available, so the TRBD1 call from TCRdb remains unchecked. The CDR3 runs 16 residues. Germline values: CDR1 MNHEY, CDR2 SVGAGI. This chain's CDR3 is CASSWDRTGRSYGYTF.